What follows describes a single TCR beta chain. There are many counts of this clonotype. No antigen is known for it. There are no base qualities to consult, and no much larger clone falls within one base. Sample treatment or condition, as interpreted from the label and publication: allogeneic hematopoietic cell transplantation with graft depleted of TCRalphabeta T cells and CD19 B cells. The transplant recipients were children given TCRalphabeta/CD19-depleted allogeneic hematopoietic cell grafts. Preparation of the library involved PCR. TCRdb names Illumina HiSeq 2500 as the instrument used. TCR libraries were prepared with molecular barcoding, using unique molecular identifiers to normalize TCRbeta repertoire quantification. The public reads were reprocessed in TCRdb via fastp at Q25 and MiXCR, keeping in-frame beta chains. Each record represents a unique CDR3 protein, reported with the most common genes and DNA among its rows. In all, the sample holds approximately 630,000 distinct CDR3 sequences, and about 12% of those were seen once. The ten largest clones add up to approximately 0.8% of the sample.

For CDR1 and CDR2, the germline V gene (reference sequence) lists DFQATT and SNEGSKA. From V the trimming removes 3 bases and from J it removes 2 bases, while the gene matches leave 7 bases of the junction unaccounted for. Its CDR3 holds 15 amino acids, cysteine through phenylalanine. The read is trimmed to its CDR3 DNA, 45 bases read in frame from base 1. This sample was taken from a study of T-cell reconstitution after alpha-beta-depleted transplantation in children (dated by TCRdb to the mid-2010s). Study-wide context: Using TCR repertoire profiling, the study quantitatively followed how T-cell immune reconstitution unfolded in children after TCRalphabeta/CD19-depleted allogeneic hematopoietic cell transplantation.

Overall results and qualifications from the work: The high TCRbeta diversity at day 60 in some patients was ascribed to recipient T cells and intrathymic progenitors that had survived conditioning. The frequencies of hyperexpanded clones fell over the following months, and after one year, T-cell counts and TCRbeta diversity were mostly attributed to newly produced T cells. About two months after transplant, the apparently early recovery of alphabetaT-cell counts reportedly depended on just several hundred clones that had expanded rapidly and came from non-depleted graft cells.

The starting material was PBMCs, obtained before TCRalphabeta/CD19-depleted stem cell transplant. Rearrangement joined TRBV20-1 to TRBJ2-7, with 10 junctional bases fitting TRBD2. The receptor comes from a girl between 2 and 10 years old with congenital amegakaryocytic thrombocytopenia, due to receive a stem cell transplant. The CDR3 region reads CSARGPAGGAYEQYF. The nucleotide sequence is given as TGCAGTGCTAGGGGCCCAGCGGGAGGGGCCTACGAGCAGTACTTC.